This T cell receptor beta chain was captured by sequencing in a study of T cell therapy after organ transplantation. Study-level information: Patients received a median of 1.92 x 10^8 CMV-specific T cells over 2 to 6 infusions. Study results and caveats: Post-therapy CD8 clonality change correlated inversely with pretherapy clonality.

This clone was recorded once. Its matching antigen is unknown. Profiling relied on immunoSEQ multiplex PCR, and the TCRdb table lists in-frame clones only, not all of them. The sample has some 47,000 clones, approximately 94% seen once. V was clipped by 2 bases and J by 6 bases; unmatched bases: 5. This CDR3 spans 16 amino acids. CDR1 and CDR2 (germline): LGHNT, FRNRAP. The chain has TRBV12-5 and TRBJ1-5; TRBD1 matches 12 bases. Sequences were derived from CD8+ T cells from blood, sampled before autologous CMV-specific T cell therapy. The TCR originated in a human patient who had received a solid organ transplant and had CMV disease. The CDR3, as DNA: TGTGCTAGTGGTTTGCTTGGGACAGGGGGCGTTCAGCCCCAGCATTTT. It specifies CASGLLGTGGVQPQHF.